Following are 29 T cell receptor beta chains from one sample sequenced in a study of blood T cells in healthy people across ages. For the second PCR, which ran for about 6 to 11 cycles, a sample-barcoded 5' primer and a J-beta primer mix were used. MiXCR, applied by TCRdb to the 5' RACE reads, yields one record per CDR3 protein. The sample lists around 1,000,000 distinct CDR3 sequences; approximately 25% were seen once. These records were also assigned to another study, of T cells of mothers and their children.

Sample: blood. The receptors here all came from a girl aged 2 to 9 in good health.

V gene TRBV20-1 combines with J gene TRBJ2-7, with a possible D match to TRBD2 (6 bases). Germline loops: CDR1 DFQATT, CDR2 SNEGSKA (reference sequence). Trimming shortened V by 6 bases and J by 1 base, and 22 bases separated the two germline ends. The CDR3 sequence is 16 residues long. The CDR3 spells CSANFPFRDWSYEQYF. The CDR3 nucleotides read TGCAGTGCCAACTTTCCCTTCCGGGACTGGTCCTACGAGCAGTACTTC.

This clonotype was seen only once. J is TRBJ1-6 and V is TRBV10-3; D is unclear. V was clipped by 3 bases and J by 9 bases, with 9 bases between them. The CDR3 loop spans 13 amino acids. Germline values: CDR1 ENHRY, CDR2 SYGVKD. CDR3 coding DNA: TGTGCCATCAGTGATTTTTTGGGTTCACCCCTCCACTTT. Translation gives CAISDFLGSPLHF.

This chain uses TRBV28 with TRBJ2-5; 10 bases map to TRBD2. Gene TRBJ2-1 matches the end of the DNA better, so the J call may be wrong. The CDR3 has 15 residues. Germline V gene sequence: CDR1 MDHEN, CDR2 SYDVKM. The CDR3 region is CASRILAGLNNEQFF. As DNA, the CDR3 is TGTGCCAGCAGAATACTAGCGGGGCTTAACAATGAGCAGTTCTTC.

This clonotype was observed a few times. The CDR3 loop is CASSFIGRASEQYF. DNA for the CDR3: TGTGCCAGCAGTTTTATCGGGAGGGCAAGCGAGCAGTACTTC. The chain combines TRBV12-3 or TRBV12-4 with TRBJ2-5; 8 bases are shared with TRBD2. The DNA end is more similar to TRBJ2-7, so the J call may be wrong. This CDR3 has 14 amino acids.

The CDR3 region has the DNA TGCGCCAGCAGCTCAGGGGGGTCGTTTCCGAGGGAGACCCAGTACTTC. Translating gives CASSSGGSFPRETQYF. The chain is built from TRBV5-1 and TRBJ2-5; D is perhaps TRBD1 (7 bases). CDR1 is SGHRS and CDR2 is YFSETQ in the germline V gene. Deletions cut 3 bases from V and 5 bases from J, with 20 bases between. The CDR3 is 16 amino acids.

The rearrangement links TRBV3-1 to TRBJ2-5, with D uncertain. Gene TRBJ2-7 matches the end of the DNA better, so the J call may be wrong. Germline values: CDR1 LGHDT, CDR2 YNNKEL (reference sequence). This CDR3 is built from 12 residues. CDR3 protein: CASSQDYSEQYF. Written as DNA, the CDR3 is TGTGCCAGCAGCCAAGATTATAGCGAGCAGTACTTC.

Note on this clonotype: No conserved phenylalanine or tryptophan ends this CDR3, so it is likely a read error. No DNA is shown, since the ends of the CDR3 on it are uncertain; the CDR3 is the one TCRdb lists. V gene TRBV7-2 combines with J gene TRBJ2-1; the table's D call of TRBD2 was not tested on the DNA. CDR1 is SGHTA and CDR2 is FQGNSA in the germline V gene. 12 amino acids form the CDR3, both terminal residues included. The CDR3 is CASSHMGTVWSL.

The CDR3 loop reads CASSLEPFASGNTEAFF. In nucleotides, the CDR3 is TGCGCCAGCAGCTTGGAACCTTTTGCCTCGGGGAACACTGAAGCTTTCTTT. The chain employs TRBV5-1 and TRBJ1-1, with no clear D. Germline lookup yields CDR1 SGHRS and CDR2 YFSETQ. The CDR3 has 17 residues. The ends were cut back, 0 bases at V and 1 base at J, with 16 bases in the middle.

The V and J genes are TRBV5-4 and TRBJ2-4; 8 nucleotides match TRBD2. The CDR3 runs 13 residues. V shed 4 bases, J shed 8 bases, and the junction held 5 bases outside the gene matches. CDR1 is SGHNT and CDR2 is YYREEE in the germline V gene (reference sequence). CDR3 sequence reads: CASSLSGSDIQYF. Written as DNA, the CDR3 is TGTGCCAGCAGCCTGAGCGGGAGTGACATTCAGTACTTC.

Comment on this clonotype: Germline and junction disagree at one end, which may indicate a read error. This rearrangement joins TRBV7-3 to TRBJ2-7; unclear D gene. This CDR3 region has 12 residues. Per the germline V gene, CDR1 is SGHTA and CDR2 is FQGTGA. The CDR3 is CASSLSDGRWDF. The DNA of the CDR3 is TGTGCCAGCAGCTTATCGGACGGCAGGTGGGACTTC.

In its sample, this clonotype was seen a few times. This chain links TRBV7-9 with TRBJ1-2, with D possibly TRBD1 on 6 matching bases. V shed 2 bases and J shed 4 bases, with 20 bases lying between them. The CDR3 is 17 amino acids. The germline V gene encodes CDR1 SEHNR and CDR2 FQNEAQ (reference sequence). The CDR3 nucleotides read TGTGCCAGCAGCTTATTTTCTACAGGGAGAGGACCCTATGGCTACACCTTC. It encodes CASSLFSTGRGPYGYTF.

The chain has TRBV12-3 or TRBV12-4 and TRBJ2-1; D may be TRBD2 (6 bases). With the DNA end fitting TRBJ2-7 better, the J assignment may be wrong. The CDR3 length is 15 residues. DNA of the CDR3: TGTGCCAGCAGTGCCCGACTAGGAGGGTCCTACGAGCAGTACTTC. The encoded protein is CASSARLGGSYEQYF.

This clonotype has only a few counts. The V and J genes are TRBV7-9 and TRBJ2-5; D might be TRBD2 (6 bases). Gene TRBJ2-7 matches the end of the DNA better, so the J call may be wrong. Germline V gene data show CDR1 as SEHNR and CDR2 as FQNEAQ (reference sequence). The CDR3 sequence is 15 residues long. The CDR3 sequence: CASSLGIAREDEQYF. In DNA form, the CDR3 reads TGTGCCAGCAGCTTAGGGATAGCCAGGGAGGACGAGCAGTACTTC.

This clonotype was seen only a few times. The rearrangement joins TRBV2 to TRBJ2-7; 10 nucleotides line up with TRBD2. The trim removed 2 bases at V and 3 bases at J, leaving 4 bases unmatched. Germline CDR1 SNHLY, CDR2 FYNNEI. This CDR3 has 15 amino acids. CDR3 DNA sequence: TGTGCCAGCAGTGAAACCGCTAGCGGGAGCTACGAGCAGTACTTC. Amino acids: CASSETASGSYEQYF.

V and J are TRBV7-9 and TRBJ1-1; D gene ambiguous. The CDR3 has 11 residues. Germline V lookup: CDR1 SEHNR, CDR2 FQNEAQ (reference sequence). The V end was cut by 2 bases, the J end by 6 bases, with 4 bases between. CDR3 residues: CASSLSPEAFF. The CDR3, as DNA: TGTGCCAGCAGCTTATCCCCTGAAGCTTTCTTT.

This clonotype was seen more than once but under ten times. Here the CDR3 DNA reads TGCGCCAGCAGCTCTAAGACTGGGGAAGCTTTCTTT. It translates to CASSSKTGEAFF. The chain joins TRBV5-1 to TRBJ1-1, with no clear D. The germline gives CDR1 SGHRS, CDR2 YFSETQ. V lost 3 bases and J lost 8, with 11 bases in between. This CDR3 contains 12 residues. The full variable domain, completed using reference TRBV5-1 and TRBJ1-1, is KAGVTQTPRYLIKTRGQQVTLSCSPISGHRSVSWYQQTPGQGLQFLFEYFSETQRNKGNFPGRFSGRQFSNSRSEMNVSTLELGDSALYLCASSSKTGEAFFGQGTRLTVV.

V and J are TRBV18 and TRBJ2-5; 8 bases are a match to TRBD2. Per germline, CDR1 KGHSH and CDR2 LQKENI. Trimming took 3 bases from V and 4 from J; bases not matched to a gene: 7. This CDR3 has 15 residues. As DNA, the CDR3 is TGTGCCAGCTCACCTTACGATACTAGCGGAGAGACCCAGTACTTC. Translated, it gives CASSPYDTSGETQYF.

The table lists this clonotype with a few counts. The CDR3 region is CATSDPGGFQETQYF. CDR3 DNA: TGTGCCACCAGTGACCCGGGGGGCTTCCAAGAGACCCAGTACTTC. The V and J genes are TRBV24-1 and TRBJ2-5, with D maybe TRBD2 (7 bases). Germline V lookup: CDR1 KGHDR, CDR2 SFDVKD. V shed 4 bases and J shed 1 base, with 12 bases lying between them. This CDR3 spans 15 amino acids.

This clonotype was counted only a few times. The chain links TRBV7-3 to TRBJ2-3; D gene ambiguous. Trimming removed 2 bases at V and 6 bases at J, with 12 bases between. Per germline, CDR1 SGHTA and CDR2 FQGTGA. The CDR3 extends over 14 amino acids. CDR3 region: CASSLWGPGDTQYF. CDR3 in DNA: TGTGCCAGCAGCTTATGGGGTCCGGGCGATACGCAGTATTTT. The variable domain in full, with the rest retrieved from reference TRBV7-3 and TRBJ2-3, is GAGVSQTPSNKVTEKGKYVELRCDPISGHTALYWYRQSLGQGPEFLIYFQGTGAADDSGLPNDRFFAVRPEGSVSTLKIQRTERGDSAVYLCASSLWGPGDTQYFGPGTRLTVL.

This chain connects TRBV6-5 to TRBJ1-1; D gene unclear. Germline CDR1 MNHEY, CDR2 SVGAGI. V lost 6 bases to trimming and J lost 8 bases, with 13 bases between them. CDR3 length: 12 residues. In DNA, the CDR3 is TGTGCCAGCAGCCGTCCGGGGAGCGAAGCTTTCTTT. Protein: CASSRPGSEAFF.

This chain links TRBV5-1 with TRBJ1-2; D remains unclear. There are 15 residues in the CDR3. Trimming removed 6 bases from V and 2 bases from J, with 17 bases in between. Germline CDR1 reads SGHRS; CDR2 reads YFSETQ. The CDR3 loop is CASMASGIDNYGYTF. CDR3 sequence (DNA): TGCGCCAGCATGGCGTCCGGGATCGACAACTATGGCTACACCTTC. Combining the CDR3 with reference TRBV5-1 and TRBJ1-2 gives the whole variable domain KAGVTQTPRYLIKTRGQQVTLSCSPISGHRSVSWYQQTPGQGLQFLFEYFSETQRNKGNFPGRFSGRQFSNSRSEMNVSTLELGDSALYLCASMASGIDNYGYTFGSGTRLTVV.

The CDR3 loop reads CASSPRTRSKDYEQYF. Here the CDR3 DNA reads TGCGCCAGCAGCCCCCGAACCCGCAGTAAAGACTACGAGCAGTACTTC. V gene TRBV5-1 combines with J gene TRBJ2-7; no reliable D call. This CDR3 has 16 amino acids. V lost 4 bases and J 3 bases, leaving 20 bases between the germline ends. Germline V gene lookup returns CDR1 SGHRS and CDR2 YFSETQ. Full variable domain (rest looked up from reference TRBV5-1 and TRBJ2-7): KAGVTQTPRYLIKTRGQQVTLSCSPISGHRSVSWYQQTPGQGLQFLFEYFSETQRNKGNFPGRFSGRQFSNSRSEMNVSTLELGDSALYLCASSPRTRSKDYEQYFGPGTRLTVT.

The gene calls are TRBV29-1 and TRBJ2-4, with D possibly being TRBD1 (7 bases). The CDR3 sequence is 15 residues long. Trimming pared 6 bases from V and 4 bases from J, leaving 19 bases between. CDR1 and CDR2 (germline): SQVTM, ANQGSEA. This CDR3 is CSVTGIGGIKNIQYF. DNA of the CDR3: TGCAGCGTGACAGGGATAGGCGGGATAAAAAACATTCAGTACTTC.

There are a few counts of this clonotype. An end of the junction differs from the germline gene, which may be a read error. The chain carries TRBV24-1 and TRBJ2-1; D gene unclear. This CDR3 region has 11 residues. CDR1 KGHDR and CDR2 SFDVKD come from the germline V gene. CDR3 DNA: TGTGCCACCAGTGATGGGAACGAGCAGTCCTTC. Amino acid sequence: CATSDGNEQSF.

This clonotype was counted at least ten times. This rearrangement joins TRBV5-1 to TRBJ2-4, with TRBD2 identical over 8 bases. Trimming took 0 bases from V and 7 from J; bases not matched to a gene: 9. The CDR3 length is 16 residues. CDR1 and CDR2 (germline): SGHRS, YFSETQ. This CDR3 is CASSLANLREENIQYF. CDR3 nucleotides: TGCGCCAGCAGCTTGGCCAATTTGCGGGAGGAGAACATTCAGTACTTC.

V gene TRBV7-9 combines with J gene TRBJ1-1; D gene uncertain. CDR1 and CDR2 from the germline V gene are SEHNR and FQNEAQ (reference sequence). The CDR3 totals 13 residues. V lost 4 bases and J lost 1, with 7 bases in between. The CDR3 protein is CASSWVGNTEAFF. The CDR3 nucleotides read TGTGCCAGCAGCTGGGTGGGGAACACTGAAGCTTTCTTT.

This chain links TRBV20-1 with TRBJ2-5; tentative D call: TRBD2 (7 bases). Per the germline V gene, CDR1 is DFQATT and CDR2 is SNEGSKA (reference sequence). This CDR3 is built from 19 residues. Trimming took off 0 bases at V and 0 bases at J, with 23 bases between the two ends. CDR3 sequence (DNA): TGCAGTGCTAGAGATGTGAGGGGGGGCCGATTAGTCTACCAAGAGACCCAGTACTTC. Translation: CSARDVRGGRLVYQETQYF.

This clonotype has a count of ten or more. V is TRBV27 and J is TRBJ2-7; D gene uncertain. V was pared by 6 bases and J by 7 bases, with 10 bases between. The germline V gene encodes CDR1 MNHEY and CDR2 SMNVEV (reference sequence). The CDR3 sequence is 11 residues long. CDR3 coding DNA: TGTGCCAGCAGCGAAGGTCGAGAGCAGTACTTC. Protein: CASSEGREQYF.

The rearrangement joins TRBV24-1 to TRBJ1-2, with 7 bases matching TRBD1. This CDR3 spans 13 amino acids. V lost 3 bases to trimming and J lost 7 bases; unmatched junction nucleotides: 4. Germline V gene lookup returns CDR1 KGHDR and CDR2 SFDVKD. The CDR3 loop reads CATSDRGTVGYTF. In DNA, the CDR3 is TGTGCCACCAGTGATCGGGGGACAGTTGGCTACACCTTC.